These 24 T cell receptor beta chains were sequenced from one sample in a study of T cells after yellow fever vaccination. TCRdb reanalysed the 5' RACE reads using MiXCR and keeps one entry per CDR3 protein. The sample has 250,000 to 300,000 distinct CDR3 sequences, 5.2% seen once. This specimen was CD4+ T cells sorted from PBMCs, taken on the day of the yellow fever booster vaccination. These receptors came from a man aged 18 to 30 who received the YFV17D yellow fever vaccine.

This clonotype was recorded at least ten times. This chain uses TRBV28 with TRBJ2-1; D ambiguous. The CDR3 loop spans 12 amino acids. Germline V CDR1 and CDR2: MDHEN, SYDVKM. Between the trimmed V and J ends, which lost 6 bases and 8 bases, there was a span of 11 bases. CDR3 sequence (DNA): TGTGCCAGCAGGACGACTGGGGATGAGCAGTTCTTC. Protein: CASRTTGDEQFF.

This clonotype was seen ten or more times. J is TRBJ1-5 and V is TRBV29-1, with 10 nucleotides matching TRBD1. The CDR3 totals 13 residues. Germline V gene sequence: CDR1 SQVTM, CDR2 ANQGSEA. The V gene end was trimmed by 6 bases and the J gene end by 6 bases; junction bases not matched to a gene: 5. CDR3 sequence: CSVGDRGPQPQHF. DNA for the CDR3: TGCAGCGTGGGGGACAGGGGCCCTCAGCCCCAGCATTTT. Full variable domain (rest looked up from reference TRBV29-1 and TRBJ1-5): SAVISQKPSRDICQRGTSLTIQCQVDSQVTMMFWYRQQPGQSLTLIATANQGSEATYESGFVIDKFPISRPNLTFSTLTVSNMSPEDSSIYLCSVGDRGPQPQHFGDGTRLSIL.

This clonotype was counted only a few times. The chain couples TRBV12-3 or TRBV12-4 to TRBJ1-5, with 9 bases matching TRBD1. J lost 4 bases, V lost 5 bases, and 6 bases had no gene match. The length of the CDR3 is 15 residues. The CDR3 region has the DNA TGTGCCAGCAGTCCAGACGGGACAGGGAATCAGCCCCAGCATTTT. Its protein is CASSPDGTGNQPQHF.

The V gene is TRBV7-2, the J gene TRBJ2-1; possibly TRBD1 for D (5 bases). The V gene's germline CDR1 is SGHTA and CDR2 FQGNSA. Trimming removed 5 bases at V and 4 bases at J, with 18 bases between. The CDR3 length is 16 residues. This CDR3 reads CASSPARDSTYNEQFF. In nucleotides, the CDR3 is TGTGCCAGCAGCCCGGCCCGAGACAGTACTTACAATGAGCAGTTCTTC.

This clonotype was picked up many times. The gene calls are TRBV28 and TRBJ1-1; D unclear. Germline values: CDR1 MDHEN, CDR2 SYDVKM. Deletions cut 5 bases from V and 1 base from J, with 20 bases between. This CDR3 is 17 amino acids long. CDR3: CASSPTRRFGENTEAFF. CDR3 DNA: TGTGCCAGCAGTCCCACCAGACGATTCGGTGAGAACACTGAAGCTTTCTTT.

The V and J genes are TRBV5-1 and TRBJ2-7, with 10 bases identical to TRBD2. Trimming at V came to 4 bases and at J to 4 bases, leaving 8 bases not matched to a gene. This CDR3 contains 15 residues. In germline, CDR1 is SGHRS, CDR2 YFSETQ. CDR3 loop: CASSGQAGGRYEQYF. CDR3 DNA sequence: TGCGCCAGCAGCGGGCAAGCGGGGGGGCGGTACGAGCAGTACTTC.

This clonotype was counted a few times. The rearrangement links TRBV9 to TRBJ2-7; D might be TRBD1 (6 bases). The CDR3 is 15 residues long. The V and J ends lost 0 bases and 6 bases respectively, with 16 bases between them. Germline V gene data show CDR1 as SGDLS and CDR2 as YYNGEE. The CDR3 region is CASSVATGRGVEQYV. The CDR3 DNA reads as TGTGCCAGCAGCGTAGCGACAGGTCGGGGAGTCGAGCAGTACGTC.

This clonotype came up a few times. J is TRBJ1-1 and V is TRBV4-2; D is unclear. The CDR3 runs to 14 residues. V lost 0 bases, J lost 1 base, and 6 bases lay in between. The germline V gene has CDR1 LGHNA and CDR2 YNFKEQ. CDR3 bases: TGTGCCAGCAGCCAAGAAGGCCGGAACACTGAAGCTTTCTTT. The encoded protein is CASSQEGRNTEAFF.

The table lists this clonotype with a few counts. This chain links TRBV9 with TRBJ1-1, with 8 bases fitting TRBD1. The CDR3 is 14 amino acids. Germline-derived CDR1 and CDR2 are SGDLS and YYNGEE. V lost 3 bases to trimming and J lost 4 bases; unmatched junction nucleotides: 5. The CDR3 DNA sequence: TGTGCCAGCAGCGCCACAGGGGGGCTCACTGAAGCTTTCTTT. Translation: CASSATGGLTEAFF.

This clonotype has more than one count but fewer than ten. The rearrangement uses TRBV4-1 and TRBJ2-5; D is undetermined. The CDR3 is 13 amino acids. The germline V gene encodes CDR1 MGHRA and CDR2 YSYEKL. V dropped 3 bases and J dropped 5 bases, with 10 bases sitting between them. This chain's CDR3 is CASSHYHTETQYF. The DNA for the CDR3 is TGCGCCAGCAGCCATTATCATACCGAGACCCAGTACTTC.

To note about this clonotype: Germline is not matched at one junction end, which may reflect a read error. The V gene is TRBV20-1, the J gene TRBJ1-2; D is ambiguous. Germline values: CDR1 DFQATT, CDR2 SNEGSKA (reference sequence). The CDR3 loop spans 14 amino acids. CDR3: CSGRVPGRFNGYTF. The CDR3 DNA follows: TGCAGTGGTAGAGTCCCCGGACGTTTTAACGGCTACACCTTC.

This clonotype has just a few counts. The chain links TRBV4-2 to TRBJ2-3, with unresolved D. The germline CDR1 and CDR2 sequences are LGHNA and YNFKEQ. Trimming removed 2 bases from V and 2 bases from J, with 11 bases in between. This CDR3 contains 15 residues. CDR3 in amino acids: CASSQLLSDTDTQYF. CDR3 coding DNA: TGTGCCAGCAGCCAACTTCTATCTGACACAGATACGCAGTATTTT.

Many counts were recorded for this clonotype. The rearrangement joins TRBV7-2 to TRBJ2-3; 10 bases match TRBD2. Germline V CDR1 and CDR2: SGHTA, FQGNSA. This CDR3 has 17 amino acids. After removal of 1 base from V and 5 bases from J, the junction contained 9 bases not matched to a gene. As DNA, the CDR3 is TGTGCCAGCAGCTTAGGCATAAGCGGGGGGGCCGTAGATACGCAGTATTTT. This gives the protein CASSLGISGGAVDTQYF.

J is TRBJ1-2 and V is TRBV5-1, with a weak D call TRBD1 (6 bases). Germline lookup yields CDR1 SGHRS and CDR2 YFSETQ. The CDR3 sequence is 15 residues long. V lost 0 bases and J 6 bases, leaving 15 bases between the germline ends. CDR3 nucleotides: TGCGCCAGCAGCTTGGTTTCGGGGGGCTCCCATGGCTACACCTTC. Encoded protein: CASSLVSGGSHGYTF.

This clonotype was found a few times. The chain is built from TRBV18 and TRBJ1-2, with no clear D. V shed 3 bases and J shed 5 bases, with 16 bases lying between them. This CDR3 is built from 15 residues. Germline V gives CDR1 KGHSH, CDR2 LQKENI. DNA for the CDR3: TGTGCCAGCTCACCTTCCCCGACAAATATATATGGCTACACCTTC. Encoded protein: CASSPSPTNIYGYTF.

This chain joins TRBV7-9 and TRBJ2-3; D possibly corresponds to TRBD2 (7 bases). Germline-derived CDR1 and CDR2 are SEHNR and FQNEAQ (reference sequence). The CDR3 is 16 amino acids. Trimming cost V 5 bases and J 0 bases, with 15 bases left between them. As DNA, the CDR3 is TGTGCCAGCAGCACCAAGCGCGGGGGCAGCACAGATACGCAGTATTTT. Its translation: CASSTKRGGSTDTQYF.

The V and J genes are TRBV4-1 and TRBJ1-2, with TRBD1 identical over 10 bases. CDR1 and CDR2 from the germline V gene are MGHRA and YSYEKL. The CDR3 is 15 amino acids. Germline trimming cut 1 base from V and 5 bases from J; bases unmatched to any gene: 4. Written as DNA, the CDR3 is TGCGCCAGCAGCCAAGGACAGGGGGCTGGGTATGGCTACACCTTC. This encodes CASSQGQGAGYGYTF.

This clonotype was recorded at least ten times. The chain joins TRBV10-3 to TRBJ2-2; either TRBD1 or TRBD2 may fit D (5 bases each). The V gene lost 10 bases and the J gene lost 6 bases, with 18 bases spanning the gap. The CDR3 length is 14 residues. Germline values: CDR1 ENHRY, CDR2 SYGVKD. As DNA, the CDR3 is TGTGCCACCGGGGACCAGCTTGTCTCCGGGGAGCTGTTTTTT. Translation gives CATGDQLVSGELFF.

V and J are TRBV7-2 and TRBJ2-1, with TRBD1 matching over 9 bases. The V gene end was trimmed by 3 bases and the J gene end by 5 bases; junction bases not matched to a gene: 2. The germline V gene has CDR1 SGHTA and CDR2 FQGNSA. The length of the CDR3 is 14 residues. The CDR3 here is CASSLDRGHNEQFF. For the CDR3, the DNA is TGTGCCAGCAGCTTGGACAGGGGACACAATGAGCAGTTCTTC.

The CDR3 sequence is CASRGTGDNYGYTF. The CDR3 nucleotides read TGTGCCAGCAGGGGGACAGGGGACAACTATGGCTACACCTTC. The chain carries TRBV12-3 or TRBV12-4 and TRBJ1-2, with 10 bases lining up with TRBD1. V shed 6 bases, J shed 2 bases, and the junction held 3 bases outside the gene matches. The CDR3 consists of 14 residues.

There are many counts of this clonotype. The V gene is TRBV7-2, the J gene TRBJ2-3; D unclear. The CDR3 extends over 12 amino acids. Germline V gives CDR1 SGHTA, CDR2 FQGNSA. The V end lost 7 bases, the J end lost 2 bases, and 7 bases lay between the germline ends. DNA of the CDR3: TGTGCCAGCACCGCTGTCACAGATACGCAGTATTTT. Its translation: CASTAVTDTQYF.

The DNA of the CDR3 is TGCAGTGCTAGTGGACTAGCGGGGGGAGAGACCCAGTACTTC. Translated: CSASGLAGGETQYF. The chain joins TRBV20-1 to TRBJ2-5; 14 positions agree with TRBD2. Germline CDR1 and CDR2: DFQATT and SNEGSKA (reference sequence). The CDR3 sequence is 14 residues long. Germline trimming cut 3 bases from V and 4 bases from J; bases unmatched to any gene: 1.

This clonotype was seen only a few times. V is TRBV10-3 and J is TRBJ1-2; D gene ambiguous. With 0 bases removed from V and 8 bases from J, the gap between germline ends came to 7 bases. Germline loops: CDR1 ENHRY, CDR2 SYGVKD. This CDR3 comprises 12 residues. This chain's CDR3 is CAISESSPGYTF. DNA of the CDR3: TGTGCCATCAGTGAGTCTTCGCCCGGCTACACCTTC.

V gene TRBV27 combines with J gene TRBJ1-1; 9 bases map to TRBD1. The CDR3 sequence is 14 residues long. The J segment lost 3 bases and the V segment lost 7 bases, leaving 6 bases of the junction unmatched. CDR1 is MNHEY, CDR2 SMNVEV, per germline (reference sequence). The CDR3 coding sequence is TGTGCCAGCACCCGGGACAGGGTAGACACTGAAGCTTTCTTT. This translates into CASTRDRVDTEAFF.